Listed below are T cell receptor beta chains from one sample, sequenced in a study of shared clonotypes between healthy human individuals. Libraries were prepared by immunoSEQ multiplex PCR; TCRdb keeps only in-frame clonotypes and omits some of them. This sample has roughly 700,000 clones, with approximately 79% found just once. Sequencing was done on a sample of memory CD4+ T cells sorted from blood. Receptors originate from a woman in her twenties or thirties in good health. CDR3s include the opening cysteine and the closing phenylalanine or tryptophan. The D gene is left open where the match is weak. The size entry is marked missing in some rows and otherwise reads once, few, many or a size class.

D gene	V gene	J gene	clone size	CDR3 protein	CDR3 DNA
NA	TRBV25-1	TRBJ2-1	NA	CASSFLEVDEQFF	TGTGCCAGCAGTTTCCTAGAGGTGGATGAGCAGTTCTTC
NA	TRBV7-9	TRBJ2-3	NA	CASRVAGISDTQYF	TGTGCCAGCAGAGTCGCGGGGATCTCAGATACGCAGTATTTT
NA	TRBV5-1	TRBJ2-3	NA	CASSLGGAASTDTQYF	TGCGCCAGCAGCTTGGGGGGAGCGGCCAGCACAGATACGCAGTATTTT
TRBD2	TRBV4-1	TRBJ2-1	NA	CASSLGAGGSDEQFF	TGCGCCAGCAGCCTTGGAGCGGGAGGGTCGGATGAGCAGTTCTTC
NA	TRBV6-1	TRBJ2-7	NA	CASSEAVTGPRYEQYF	TGTGCCAGCAGTGAAGCCGTGACGGGACCCCGCTACGAGCAGTACTTC
NA	TRBV29-1	TRBJ1-5	many	CSVELEGQPQHF	TGCAGCGTTGAACTCGAGGGACAGCCCCAGCATTTT
NA	TRBV15	TRBJ2-7	NA	CATSRDPLREQYF	TGTGCCACCAGCAGAGATCCCCTCCGTGAGCAGTACTTC
TRBD1	TRBV2	TRBJ2-3	NA	CASTSTGRDTQYF	TGTGCCAGCACCTCGACAGGGAGAGATACGCAGTATTTT
TRBD2	TRBV7-3	TRBJ2-3	NA	CASSRWAGESDTQYF	TGTGCCAGCAGCCGTTGGGCGGGAGAGTCAGATACGCAGTATTTT
NA	TRBV28	TRBJ1-2	NA	CASSLRQAFYGYTF	TGTGCCAGCAGTTTGCGACAGGCGTTCTATGGCTACACCTTC
NA	TRBV10-2	TRBJ1-1	NA	CASSVDRTEAFF	TGCGCCAGCAGTGTTGACAGGACTGAAGCTTTCTTT
NA	TRBV15	TRBJ2-6	NA	CATSVRTSGANVLTF	TGTGCCACCAGCGTCCGGACCTCTGGGGCCAACGTCCTGACTTTC
NA	TRBV7-2	TRBJ2-5	NA	CASSIYVQGETQYF	TGTGCCAGCAGTATTTACGTGCAGGGGGAGACCCAGTACTTC
NA	TRBV5-4	TRBJ2-7	once	CASSFGGWDSSYEQYF	TGTGCCAGCAGCTTTGGAGGGTGGGACAGCTCCTACGAGCAGTACTTC
TRBD2	TRBV25-1	TRBJ2-1	NA	CASSPSLAGVEDEQFF	TGTGCCAGCAGCCCATCACTAGCGGGAGTTGAGGATGAGCAGTTCTTC
TRBD1	TRBV7-9	TRBJ2-1	NA	CAGQGDNEQFF	TGTGCCGGACAGGGGGACAATGAGCAGTTCTTC
TRBD1	TRBV5-4	TRBJ1-2	NA	CASSSGDRGNYGYTF	TGTGCCAGCAGCTCGGGGGACAGGGGAAACTATGGCTACACCTTC
NA	TRBV5-4	TRBJ1-5	NA	CASNLDGGNQPQHF	TGTGCCAGCAACCTGGACGGGGGCAATCAGCCCCAGCATTTT
TRBD2	TRBV5-1	TRBJ2-1	NA	CASSLGGLAGDGYEQFF	TGCGCCAGCAGCTTGGGCGGACTAGCGGGAGATGGCTATGAGCAGTTCTTC
NA	TRBV2	TRBJ1-1	NA	CASGQDSFTEAFF	TGTGCCAGCGGTCAGGACAGCTTCACTGAAGCTTTCTTT
TRBD2	TRBV6-1	TRBJ2-5	NA	CASRVSAGVAETQYF	TGTGCCAGCAGGGTCTCAGCGGGAGTGGCGGAGACCCAGTACTTC
NA	TRBV27	TRBJ2-5	once	CASSFRSPAQETQYF	TGTGCCAGCAGTTTTCGTAGTCCGGCACAAGAGACCCAGTACTTC
TRBD1	TRBV30	TRBJ1-5	few	CAYDRVRGQPQHF	TGTGCCTACGACAGGGTAAGAGGTCAGCCCCAGCATTTT
TRBD2	TRBV27	TRBJ2-7	NA	CASSPRGGSGSWEQYF	TGTGCCAGCAGTCCCAGGGGCGGTAGCGGGAGTTGGGAGCAGTACTTC
TRBD2	TRBV11-2	TRBJ2-2	NA	CASSTQATSGRGRAGELFF	TGTGCCAGCAGCACACAGGCGACTAGCGGGAGAGGAAGAGCCGGGGAGCTGTTTTTT
NA	TRBV7-9	TRBJ2-7	few	CASSSSSGFGEQYF	TGTGCCAGCAGCTCAAGTTCGGGCTTTGGCGAGCAGTACTTC
NA	TRBV6-1	TRBJ2-7	NA	CAGSTPAGYEQYF	TGTGCCGGGTCGACACCGGCCGGCTACGAGCAGTACTTC
TRBD2	TRBV2	TRBJ2-3	NA	CASTSGHTDTQYF	TGTGCCAGTACTAGCGGGCATACAGATACGCAGTATTTT
NA	TRBV27	TRBJ1-5	NA	CASSFEQNQPQHF	TGTGCCAGCAGTTTTGAACAAAATCAGCCCCAGCATTTT
NA	TRBV25-1	TRBJ2-7	NA	CASSIAGSYEQYF	TGTGCCAGCAGTATAGCTGGGTCCTACGAGCAGTACTTC
NA	TRBV28	TRBJ2-1	NA	CASSRTNYEQFF	TGTGCCAGCAGCCGGACTAACTATGAGCAGTTCTTC
NA	TRBV28	TRBJ1-4	NA	CASSTTMGLTGKLFF	TGTGCCAGCAGCACTACCATGGGACTTACCGGAAAACTGTTTTTT
NA	TRBV9	TRBJ1-6	once	CASSPPGGLGSPLHF	TGTGCCAGCAGCCCTCCAGGAGGCCTGGGATCACCCCTCCACTTT
NA	TRBV25-1	TRBJ2-7	NA	CASSGTVTYEQYF	TGTGCCAGCAGTGGGACAGTTACCTACGAGCAGTACTTC
NA	TRBV27	TRBJ2-1	NA	CASSFSGVNNEQFF	TGTGCCAGCAGTTTCTCGGGAGTGAACAATGAGCAGTTCTTC
NA	TRBV6-1	TRBJ1-1	few	CAGLGGPLNTEAFF	TGTGCCGGTCTGGGGGGGCCCCTGAACACTGAAGCTTTCTTT
NA	TRBV28	TRBJ2-7	NA	CASTEGGTYEQYF	TGTGCCAGCACCGAAGGCGGAACCTACGAGCAGTACTTC
NA	TRBV4-1	TRBJ2-2	NA	CASSQGSRVRNTGELFF	TGCGCCAGCAGCCAAGGATCCCGGGTACGGAACACCGGGGAGCTGTTTTTT
NA	TRBV4-2	TRBJ1-2	NA	CASSQDPGAPYGYTF	TGTGCCAGCAGCCAAGACCCAGGGGCCCCCTATGGCTACACCTTC
NA	TRBV6-5	TRBJ1-1	NA	CASRQRTVAEAFF	TGTGCCAGCAGACAAAGGACAGTCGCTGAAGCTTTCTTT
TRBD1	TRBV7-9	TRBJ2-3	NA	CASSLGSWDRRTDTQYF	TGTGCCAGCAGCTTAGGTTCTTGGGACAGACGCACAGATACGCAGTATTTT
NA	TRBV7-9	TRBJ1-1	NA	CASSLGGQKNTEAFF	TGTGCCAGCAGCTTAGGTGGACAAAAGAACACTGAAGCTTTCTTT